Below are 27 T cell receptor beta chains sequenced from a single sample in a study of blood T cell repertoires in COVID-19. Repertoires were generated with immunoSEQ multiplex PCR, while TCRdb's copy carries only in-frame clones and drops some. The sample yields about 210,000 clones, 87% seen once. Sequencing input: PBMCs or T cells enriched from blood (not recorded which). Every receptor here comes from a man between 18 and 35 years old with acute COVID-19.

The V and J genes are TRBV6-5 and TRBJ1-2; no firm D call. Deletions cut 0 bases from V and 4 bases from J, with 9 bases between. Germline lookup yields CDR1 MNHEY and CDR2 SVGAGI. The CDR3 is 14 residues long. The CDR3, as DNA: TGTGCCAGCAGTTACTCACAGCCTTCCTATGGCTACACCTTC. Translated, it gives CASSYSQPSYGYTF.

The chain carries TRBV28 and TRBJ2-1; the match to TRBD2 covers 7 bases. Germline CDR1 and CDR2: MDHEN and SYDVKM. The CDR3 consists of 16 residues. J was trimmed by 8 bases and V by 1 base; bases with no gene match: 11. The CDR3 sequence: CASSLYSGTITDEQFF. CDR3 DNA: TGTGCCAGCAGTTTATACTCCGGGACTATCACCGATGAGCAGTTCTTC.

This rearrangement joins TRBV29-1 to TRBJ2-2, with a tentative D call TRBD1 (6 bases). This CDR3 has 13 residues. CDR1 and CDR2 (germline): SQVTM, ANQGSEA. Trimming removed 0 bases at V and 7 bases at J, with 9 bases between. The CDR3 region is CSVEDTGHGELFF. The CDR3 DNA is TGCAGCGTTGAAGATACAGGGCACGGGGAGCTGTTTTTT.

The rearrangement links TRBV28 to TRBJ2-1, with 12 bases identical to TRBD2. The CDR3 totals 18 residues. With V trimmed by 7 bases and J by 6 bases, 16 bases remained unmatched. From germline, CDR1 is MDHEN and CDR2 SYDVKM. CDR3 in DNA: TGTGCCAGCATCCCTCCTCGAGCTAGCGGGAGGGTGGGCAATGAGCAGTTCTTC. Protein: CASIPPRASGRVGNEQFF.

The CDR3 loop reads CASSSLLRDRAYGYTF. In nucleotides, the CDR3 is TGTGCCAGCAGTTCACTACTCCGGGACAGGGCGTATGGCTACACCTTC. This sequence joins TRBV27 and TRBJ1-2; TRBD1 aligns across 9 bases. The CDR3 totals 16 residues. V gave up 4 bases and J gave up 5 bases; unmatched junction bases: 11. From germline, CDR1 is MNHEY and CDR2 SMNVEV (reference sequence).

Notes on this clone: A much larger clonotype is one base distant, so this may be a read error. J is TRBJ2-3 and V is TRBV3-1 (or the pseudogene TRBV3-2), with 11 positions matching TRBD2. This CDR3 has 15 amino acids. With 6 bases clipped from V and 0 bases from J, the junction kept 2 bases outside the gene matches. Per the germline V gene, CDR1 is LGHDT and CDR2 is YNNKEL (reference sequence). CDR3 region: CASSRTSGSTDTQYF. The CDR3 DNA is TGTGCCAGCAGTCGGACTAGCGGGAGCACAGATACGCAGTATTTT.

In this sample, this clone turned up once. In DNA form, the CDR3 reads TGTGCCAGCAGCCAAGGGGCGGGACAGGGCATGGGGCACTCCGACACAGATACGCAGTATTTT. Amino acids: CASSQGAGQGMGHSDTDTQYF. The genes are TRBV4-2 and TRBJ2-3; TRBD1 matches 9 bases. The CDR3 covers 21 residues. V trimming: 1 base; J trimming: 2 bases; junction bases outside the gene matches: 19. Per the germline V gene, CDR1 is LGHNA and CDR2 is YNFKEQ.

V and J are TRBV24-1 and TRBJ1-1; TRBD1 might be the D (6 bases). Germline lookup yields CDR1 KGHDR and CDR2 SFDVKD. Trimming cost V 3 bases and J 8 bases, with 15 bases left between them. This CDR3 has 14 residues. In DNA form, the CDR3 reads TGTGCCACCAGTGATCACACAGGGTCTGGCGAAGCTTTCTTT. Translated, it gives CATSDHTGSGEAFF.

The chain links TRBV7-6 to TRBJ2-1; 9 positions agree with TRBD1. The J segment lost 15 bases and the V segment lost 1 base, leaving 7 bases of the junction unmatched. Germline CDR1 reads SGHVS; CDR2 reads FNYEAQ. The length of the CDR3 is 13 residues. The CDR3: CASSLGLGQGSFF. Written as DNA, the CDR3 is TGTGCCAGCAGCTTAGGACTGGGACAGGGATCGTTCTTC.

This chain links TRBV10-1 with TRBJ2-7; 7 bases align to TRBD2. V shed 2 bases and J 5 bases; nucleotides not matched to a gene: 9. The CDR3 spans 15 residues. Germline V gene data show CDR1 as WNHNN and CDR2 as SYGVQD (reference sequence). This CDR3 reads CASSEAPAGVDEQYF. CDR3 coding DNA: TGCGCCAGCAGTGAGGCCCCGGCGGGAGTGGACGAGCAGTACTTC.

The J gene is TRBJ2-6, the V gene TRBV5-1; D possibly corresponds to TRBD1 (6 bases). CDR3 length: 15 residues. CDR1 SGHRS and CDR2 YFSETQ come from the germline V gene. Trimming cost V 4 bases and J 1 base, with 9 bases left between them. The CDR3 reads CASSVQGSGANVLTF. DNA for the CDR3: TGCGCCAGCAGCGTACAGGGTTCTGGGGCCAACGTCCTGACTTTC.

The chain is built from TRBV9 and TRBJ2-3, with 11 bases fitting TRBD2. V shed 0 bases, J shed 0 bases, and the junction held 3 bases outside the gene matches. The germline CDR1 and CDR2 sequences are SGDLS and YYNGEE. The CDR3 spans 17 residues. This chain's CDR3 is CASSVGSSGRSTDTQYF. DNA for the CDR3: TGTGCCAGCAGCGTAGGGTCTAGCGGGAGGAGCACAGATACGCAGTATTTT.

The V gene is TRBV9, the J gene TRBJ1-1, with D possibly TRBD1 on 5 matching bases. Looked up from germline, CDR1 is SGDLS and CDR2 is YYNGEE. Deletions cut 4 bases from V and 5 bases from J, with 15 bases between. The CDR3 is 14 amino acids. CDR3 sequence reads: CASSPVEGETEAFF. The CDR3 DNA reads as TGTGCCAGCAGCCCAGTAGAAGGGGAAACTGAAGCTTTCTTT.

V usage is TRBV28 and J usage is TRBJ2-7; D might be TRBD1 (5 bases). Trimming left V 2 bases short and J 6 bases short, with 8 bases between. There are 12 residues in the CDR3. From germline, CDR1 is MDHEN and CDR2 SYDVKM. The CDR3: CASSLRGVEQYF. The CDR3 nucleotides are TGTGCCAGCAGTTTAAGGGGTGTCGAGCAGTACTTC. The full variable domain, completed using reference TRBV28 and TRBJ2-7, is DVKVTQSSRYLVKRTGEKVFLECVQDMDHENMFWYRQDPGLGLRLIYFSYDVKMKEKGDIPEGYSVSREKKERFSLILESASTNQTSMYLCASSLRGVEQYFGPGTRLTVT.

In its sample, this clone was seen once. The chain links TRBV10-3 to TRBJ2-2; D is perhaps TRBD1 (8 bases). From germline, CDR1 is ENHRY and CDR2 SYGVKD. V shed 9 bases and J shed 3 bases, with 17 bases lying between them. The CDR3 has 15 amino acids. The CDR3 protein is CAMGGQGQDTGELFF. In DNA, the CDR3 is TGTGCCATGGGGGGGCAGGGACAGGACACCGGGGAGCTGTTTTTT.

The chain has TRBV15 and TRBJ2-5; 7 bases align to TRBD2. This CDR3 comprises 19 residues. Germline CDR1 is LNHNV and CDR2 is YYDKDF (reference sequence). With V trimmed by 1 base and J by 5 bases, 19 bases remained unmatched. The CDR3 sequence: CATSRGGSGLVGSQETQYF. CDR3 coding DNA: TGTGCCACCAGCAGAGGGGGTAGCGGGTTAGTGGGTTCACAGGAGACCCAGTACTTC.

The rearrangement links TRBV7-8 to TRBJ2-7; 10 nucleotides agree with TRBD2. V lost 3 bases, J lost 0 bases, and 5 bases stayed unmatched. Germline-derived CDR1 and CDR2 are SGHVS and FQNEAQ. The length of the CDR3 is 16 residues. CDR3 sequence (DNA): TGTGCCAGCAGCTTTAGTAGCGGGGGGAGCTCCTACGAGCAGTACTTC. Its translation: CASSFSSGGSSYEQYF.

In DNA, the CDR3 is TGTGCCAGCAGCTCACGGGTGGACACTGAAGCTTTCTTT. Translation gives CASSSRVDTEAFF. The rearrangement links TRBV7-2 to TRBJ1-1; D gene ambiguous. Trimming left V 4 bases short and J 3 bases short, with 9 bases between. This CDR3 comprises 13 residues. Germline-derived CDR1 and CDR2 are SGHTA and FQGNSA.

The chain links TRBV10-3 to TRBJ1-5; 9 nucleotides agree with TRBD1. This CDR3 spans 14 amino acids. Trimming took 8 bases from V and 0 from J; bases not matched to a gene: 2. The V gene's germline CDR1 is ENHRY and CDR2 SYGVKD. This CDR3 is CAIGGQGSNQPQHF. The CDR3 nucleotides are TGTGCCATCGGGGGACAGGGTAGCAATCAGCCCCAGCATTTT.

The chain uses TRBV27 and TRBJ2-5; D might be TRBD1 (6 bases). Per the germline V gene, CDR1 is MNHEY and CDR2 is SMNVEV (reference sequence). Trimming took off 5 bases at V and 1 base at J, with 11 bases between the two ends. There are 14 residues in the CDR3. The CDR3 protein is CASSQGQLQETQYF. CDR3 bases: TGTGCCAGCAGTCAAGGACAGCTCCAAGAGACCCAGTACTTC.

The chain employs TRBV24-1 and TRBJ2-1; 9 bases fit TRBD2. V lost 9 bases, J lost 6 bases, and 11 bases stayed unmatched. CDR1 and CDR2 from the germline V gene are KGHDR and SFDVKD. The CDR3 runs to 15 residues. The CDR3 DNA follows: TGTGCCACCGAAGGAGCGGGAGGTGAAATCAATGAGCAGTTCTTC. This translates into CATEGAGGEINEQFF.

This chain uses TRBV2 with TRBJ2-3; 10 bases align to TRBD2. The CDR3 totals 15 residues. Germline CDR1 reads SNHLY; CDR2 reads FYNNEI. V shed 10 bases and J 2 bases; nucleotides not matched to a gene: 9. CDR3 coding DNA: TGTGCCACCTCGTTAGCGGGAGGTTACACAGATACGCAGTATTTT. Its translation: CATSLAGGYTDTQYF.

The V and J genes are TRBV6-4 and TRBJ2-1; TRBD2 agrees at 10 bases. Per germline, CDR1 MRHNA and CDR2 SNTAGT. This CDR3 has 15 amino acids. V lost 2 bases and J lost 3; bases outside the gene matches: 1. The CDR3 is CASSDRTSGYNEQFF. The CDR3 bases are TGTGCCAGCAGTGACCGGACTAGCGGCTACAATGAGCAGTTCTTC.

The chain combines TRBV23-1 with TRBJ2-4; TRBD1 agrees at 8 bases. TRBV23-1 has ORF status, its function being uncertain. The CDR3 runs 22 residues. Trimming removed 1 base from V and 1 base from J; junction bases left unmatched: 21. In DNA, the CDR3 is TGCGCCAGCAGTCAATGGACTACAGGGGGTTGTCGCCCCTGTTGTGCCAAAAACATTCAGTACTTC. Translation gives CASSQWTTGGCRPCCAKNIQYF.

The chain uses TRBV10-3 and TRBJ2-1, with TRBD2 identical over 11 bases. Germline CDR1 is ENHRY and CDR2 is SYGVKD. The CDR3 runs 13 residues. J lost 9 bases, V lost 6 bases, and 4 bases had no gene match. CDR3 region: CAIRVTSGTEQFF. For the CDR3, the DNA is TGTGCCATCAGGGTGACTAGCGGGACTGAGCAGTTCTTC.

The rearrangement links TRBV19 to TRBJ1-4; D might be TRBD1 (5 bases). This CDR3 is 18 amino acids long. The germline V gene has CDR1 LNHDA and CDR2 SQIVND (reference sequence). V lost 7 bases to trimming and J lost 0 bases, with 21 bases between them. The CDR3 loop is CASKWYRCLLATNEKLFF. The CDR3 DNA reads as TGTGCCAGTAAGTGGTACAGGTGTCTTCTTGCAACTAATGAAAAACTGTTTTTT.

The chain uses TRBV2 and TRBJ1-5; D is uncertain. Germline V gene lookup returns CDR1 SNHLY and CDR2 FYNNEI. The CDR3 length is 13 residues. Trimming left V 7 bases short and J 3 bases short, with 10 bases between. In DNA form, the CDR3 reads TGTGCCAGCAACGGCAGGTCCAATCAGCCCCAGCATTTT. Translated, it gives CASNGRSNQPQHF.